Each of the 5 T cell receptor beta chains below was sequenced from the same sample in a study of blood T cell repertoires in COVID-19 (TCRdb year 2020). The library was obtained by the immunoSEQ multiplex PCR assay. The clones in this table, taken by TCRdb from immuneACCESS, are in-frame only. Not every clone is retained; where verified, under half of the shortfall comes from an unresolved V gene, and the cause of the rest is unknown. The sample table records 85,000 to 100,000 clones; about 88% of these occur just once. The ten top clones hold 15% to 20% of the sample. The specimen was peripheral blood. All receptors derive from a woman in her sixties or seventies with acute or convalescent COVID-19.

V and J are TRBV18 and TRBJ2-7; 10 nucleotides match TRBD2. This CDR3 contains 17 residues. Germline trimming cut 2 bases from V and 1 base from J; bases unmatched to any gene: 8. In germline, CDR1 is KGHSH, CDR2 LQKENI. CDR3 in DNA: TGTGCCAGCTCACCAAGACCTAGCGGGGGCTCTTCCTACGAGCAGTACTTC. Amino acids: CASSPRPSGGSSYEQYF.

The chain carries TRBV18 and TRBJ1-2, with D maybe TRBD1 (5 bases). Trimming removed 1 base from V and 3 bases from J, with 6 bases in between. The CDR3 length is 13 residues. The germline V gene has CDR1 KGHSH and CDR2 LQKENI. CDR3 sequence (DNA): TGTGCCAGCTCACCACAGGGGCACTATGGCTACACCTTC. This translates into CASSPQGHYGYTF.

The chain employs TRBV7-2 and TRBJ2-3, with D perhaps matching TRBD2 (6 bases). V dropped 0 bases and J dropped 2 bases, with 9 bases sitting between them. CDR1 is SGHTA, CDR2 FQGNSA, per germline. The CDR3 contains 15 residues. The CDR3 sequence: CASSLAGGFTDTQYF. CDR3 coding DNA: TGTGCCAGCAGCTTAGCGGGGGGATTCACAGATACGCAGTATTTT.

Concerning this clone: One end of the junction fails to match germline, which may point to a read error. Other nucleotide sequences in the sample specify the same CDR3. V usage is TRBV7-2 and J usage is TRBJ1-2; a possible D gene is TRBD1 (5 bases). CDR1 and CDR2 from the germline V gene are SGHTA and FQGNSA. The CDR3 is made up of 13 amino acids. In DNA form, the CDR3 reads TGTGCTAGCAAGGGACGGGAGAACTATGGCTACACCTTC. Its translation is CASKGRENYGYTF.

The chain joins TRBV25-1 to TRBJ1-2; the match to TRBD1 covers 10 bases. The germline V gene has CDR1 MGHDK and CDR2 SYGVNS. After removal of 7 bases from V and 8 bases from J, the junction contained 10 bases not matched to a gene. The CDR3 is 14 amino acids. The CDR3 is CASNPPGQGWGYTF. In DNA, the CDR3 is TGTGCCAGCAATCCTCCGGGACAGGGGTGGGGCTACACCTTC.